The 7 T cell receptor beta chains in this list originate from one sample, sequenced in a study of T cell responses to AZD1222 COVID-19 vaccine (dated by TCRdb to the early 2020s). The label giving this sample's time point can be read as: baseline before first vaccination. Libraries were prepared through the immunoSEQ multiplex PCR assay. TCRdb retrieved this table from immuneACCESS and kept in-frame rearrangements only. Not all clones are present; in checked studies, unresolved V genes account for under half, and no reason is known for the remainder. This sample lists 150,000 to 200,000 clones; 90% were detected once. Approximately 1.4% of the sample is in the top ten clones. The input for sequencing was peripheral blood, taken on day 0 of AZD1222 vaccination. The origin of the receptors is an adult in good health.

V is TRBV11-2 and J is TRBJ1-1, with TRBD1 matching over 7 bases. Germline lookup yields CDR1 SGHAT and CDR2 FQNNGV. V lost 5 bases and J lost 7; bases outside the gene matches: 7. This CDR3 has 13 amino acids. The CDR3 sequence: CASSHDRAVEAFF. The CDR3 nucleotides are TGTGCCAGCAGCCACGACAGGGCCGTTGAAGCTTTCTTT.

The chain links TRBV10-3 to TRBJ2-1; 8 nucleotides match TRBD1. The ends lost 5 bases at V and 7 bases at J; junction bases unmatched: 1. This CDR3 comprises 12 residues. The germline V gene has CDR1 ENHRY and CDR2 SYGVKD. CDR3 residues: CAISTGGNEQFF. CDR3 coding DNA: TGTGCCATCAGTACAGGGGGGAATGAGCAGTTCTTC.

This chain links TRBV9 with TRBJ2-3; D is unclear. Trimming stripped 0 bases from V and 6 bases from J, with 8 bases between. The germline CDR1 and CDR2 sequences are SGDLS and YYNGEE. There are 13 residues in the CDR3. For the CDR3, the DNA is TGTGCCAGCAGCGTAGTCGCTGGGGATACGCAGTATTTT. It yields the protein CASSVVAGDTQYF. The variable domain in full, completed from reference TRBV9 and TRBJ2-3, reads DSGVTQTPKHLITATGQRVTLRCSPRSGDLSVYWYQQSLDQGLQFLIQYYNGEERAKGNILERFSAQQFPDLHSELNLSSLELGDSALYFCASSVVAGDTQYFGPGTRLTVL.

V is TRBV5-4 and J is TRBJ1-2, with 7 bases matching TRBD1. Germline loops: CDR1 SGHNT, CDR2 YYREEE (reference sequence). J gave up 7 bases and V 7 bases, and 7 bases lay outside the gene matches. This CDR3 comprises 12 residues. CDR3 sequence reads: CASSYRGSGYTF. For the CDR3, the DNA is TGTGCCAGCTCTTACAGGGGAAGTGGCTACACCTTC.

V usage is TRBV15 and J usage is TRBJ1-5; maybe TRBD1 (5 bases). The length of the CDR3 is 12 residues. Germline values: CDR1 LNHNV, CDR2 YYDKDF (reference sequence). Trimming stripped 5 bases from V and 9 bases from J, with 11 bases between. CDR3 in DNA: TGTGCCACCAGCGGGGAGCAGGGGCCCCAGCATTTT. Protein sequence: CATSGEQGPQHF.

The chain recombines TRBV7-9 with TRBJ1-2, with 8 bases matching TRBD1. V shed 5 bases, J shed 2 bases, and the junction held 10 bases outside the gene matches. The CDR3 runs to 16 residues. The V gene's germline CDR1 is SEHNR and CDR2 FQNEAQ (reference sequence). The CDR3 DNA is TGTGCCAGCAGCAGATCCGGGACAGGACTCAACTATGGCTACACCTTC. Its protein product is CASSRSGTGLNYGYTF.

Regarding this clone: One end of the junction fails to match germline, which may point to a read error. The genes are TRBV7-7 and TRBJ1-3, with 9 bases identical to TRBD1. The CDR3 loop spans 15 amino acids. From germline, CDR1 is SSHAT and CDR2 FNYEAQ (reference sequence). CDR3 residues: CASSRGQGAGNTIYF. CDR3 coding DNA: TGTGCTAGCAGCCGGGGACAGGGCGCAGGAAACACCATATATTTT.